This entry describes one T cell receptor beta chain. Germline-derived CDR1 and CDR2 are WSHSY and SAAADI. This CDR3 is 15 amino acids long. V shed 6 bases and J 2 bases; nucleotides not matched to a gene: 3. This table comes from immunoSEQ multiplex PCR, and its TCRdb copy is limited to in-frame clones, with some not included. Of hundreds of thousands of clones in the sample, around 97% were seen once. This specimen comes from a study of shared clonotypes between healthy human individuals. The chain recombines TRBV10-2 with TRBJ2-5, with TRBD2 matching 13 bases. The sequenced sample was naive CD4+ T cells sorted from blood. Documented subset: CD45RA+ positively selected. The source of this sequence is a woman aged 30 to 39 in good health. For the CDR3, the DNA is TGCGCCAGCAGCCCGGGACTAGCGGGGCAAGAGACCCAGTACTTC. This translates into CASSPGLAGQETQYF.